The present TCR beta chain was sequenced within a study of regulatory T cells in long-lasting Graves disease. Whole-study findings and limits: Newly diagnosed disease favored TRBV20-1 and TRBJ2-1 over persistent disease.

Stated time point: newly diagnosed GD, antithyroid drugs for less than 3 months. Extracted RNA from PBMCs served as the source of the TCR library. Note on this clonotype: Its antigen remains unknown.

With iRepertoire HTBI primers and Arm-PCR of CDR3 regions, TCR beta libraries were built. In the authors' methods: The samples yielded 62 TRBV and some 15 TRBJ segments. TCRdb passed the multiplex PCR reads through MiXCR, listing each CDR3 protein once. The V and J calls were determined by TCRdb, not by the authors. The sample carries over 500,000 distinct CDR3 sequences, around 17% recorded once. This CDR3 comprises 15 residues. Germline V gene lookup returns CDR1 LNHNV and CDR2 YYDKDF (reference sequence). The V gene end was trimmed by 2 bases and the J gene end by 0 bases; junction bases not matched to a gene: 2. Separately, the same data were catalogued under a study of T cells in Graves' hyperthyroidism and ophthalmopathy.

The receptor was derived from a woman in her thirties with Graves disease. The chain has TRBV15 and TRBJ1-1; 8 nucleotides agree with TRBD1. Here the sequenced sample was peripheral blood mononuclear cells (PBMCs), taken at new diagnosis, from a patient treated with antithyroid drugs. The CDR3 loop reads CATSRLTGVNTEAFF. DNA of the CDR3: TGTGCCACCAGCAGACTGACAGGGGTGAACACTGAAGCTTTCTTT.